This TCR beta chain originates from a study of blood T cells in healthy people across ages. Then a second PCR, running about 6 to 12 cycles, was carried out with a sample-barcoded 5' primer and a J-beta primer mix. Each TCR beta cDNA got a 12-nucleotide random molecular identifier. In TCRdb, the 5' RACE reads were re-called with MiXCR into one record per CDR3 protein. The repertoire has roughly 550,000 distinct CDR3 sequences, 24% of them found once; the top ten carry approximately 10%. CDR3 length: 12 residues. In germline, CDR1 is SQVTM, CDR2 ANQGSEA. Isolation per sample recovered at least 7 million PBMCs. This clonotype was observed a handful of times. Sequence at one end of the junction differs from germline and may be a read error. This sample also belongs to another study, concerning T cells of mothers and their children. This second study says: With unrelated pairs as the comparison, related mother-child pairs had a slightly higher overlap that was not significant.

The genes are TRBV29-1 and TRBJ2-2; possibly TRBD2 for D (6 bases). Sequenced material: blood. This sequence was found in a boy younger than 18 in good health. In DNA, the CDR3 is TGCAGCGTTGTATCGGTCACCGGGGGGCTGTTTTTT. Translating gives CSVVSVTGGLFF.